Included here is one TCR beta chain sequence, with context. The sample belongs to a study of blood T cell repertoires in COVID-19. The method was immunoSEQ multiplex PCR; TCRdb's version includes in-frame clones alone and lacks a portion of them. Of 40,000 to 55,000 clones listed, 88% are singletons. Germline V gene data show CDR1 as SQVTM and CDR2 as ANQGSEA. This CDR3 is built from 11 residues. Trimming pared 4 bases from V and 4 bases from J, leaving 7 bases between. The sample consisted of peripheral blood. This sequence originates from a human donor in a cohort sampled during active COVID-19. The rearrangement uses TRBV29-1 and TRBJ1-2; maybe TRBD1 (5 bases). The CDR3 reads CSVVGGYGYTF. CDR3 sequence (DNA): TGCAGCGTTGTCGGGGGCTATGGCTACACCTTC. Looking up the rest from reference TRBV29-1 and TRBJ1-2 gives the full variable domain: SAVISQKPSRDICQRGTSLTIQCQVDSQVTMMFWYRQQPGQSLTLIATANQGSEATYESGFVIDKFPISRPNLTFSTLTVSNMSPEDSSIYLCSVVGGYGYTFGSGTRLTVV.